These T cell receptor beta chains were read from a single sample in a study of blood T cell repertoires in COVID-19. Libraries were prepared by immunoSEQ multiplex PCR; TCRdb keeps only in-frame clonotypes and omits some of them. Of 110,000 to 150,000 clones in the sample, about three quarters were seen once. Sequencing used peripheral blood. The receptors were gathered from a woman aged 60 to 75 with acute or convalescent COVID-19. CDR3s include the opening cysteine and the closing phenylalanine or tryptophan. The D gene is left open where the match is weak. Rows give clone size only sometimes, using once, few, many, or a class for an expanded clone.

DNA: TGTGCCAGCAGCCCCGATAGCAATGAGCAGTTCTTC; CDR3: CASSPDSNEQFF; V: TRBV11-2; D: .; J: TRBJ2-1; size: few
DNA: TGTGCCAGCAGTGAGGGACTATGGTCAAATGAGCAGTTCTTC; CDR3: CASSEGLWSNEQFF; V: TRBV25-1; D: TRBD2; J: TRBJ2-1; size: .
DNA: TGCGCCAGCAGCCTCCGGGACAGGGACTTTCTCTCTGGAAACACCATATATTTT; CDR3: CASSLRDRDFLSGNTIYF; V: TRBV5-1; D: TRBD1; J: TRBJ1-3; size: .
DNA: TGTGCCAGCAGTGAACTAGTGGGGGGATCCTACGAGCAGTACTTC; CDR3: CASSELVGGSYEQYF; V: TRBV6-1; D: .; J: TRBJ2-7; size: .
DNA: TGTGCCACCGAGGGGGGGGATACGCAGTATTTT; CDR3: CATEGGDTQYF; V: TRBV19; D: .; J: TRBJ2-3; size: .
DNA: TGCGCCAGTTTTACAGGGGTGAACACTGAAGCTTTCTTT; CDR3: CASFTGVNTEAFF; V: TRBV10-2; D: TRBD1; J: TRBJ1-1; size: .
DNA: TGTGCCACCAGCGGAAATCAGGGCCCTGGAAACACCATATATTTT; CDR3: CATSGNQGPGNTIYF; V: TRBV15; D: .; J: TRBJ1-3; size: .
DNA: TGTGCCAGCAGCGTAGACAGGGTTGGGACCCAAGAGACCCAGTACTTC; CDR3: CASSVDRVGTQETQYF; V: TRBV9; D: .; J: TRBJ2-5; size: few
DNA: TGTGCCAGCAGCGATCACGGGAGGACCCGCTCCTACGAGCAGTACTTC; CDR3: CASSDHGRTRSYEQYF; V: TRBV5-8; D: TRBD2; J: TRBJ2-7; size: .
DNA: TGTGCCAGCAGCCGACTCATCATAGCGGGGAGCACAGATACGCAGTATTTT; CDR3: CASSRLIIAGSTDTQYF; V: TRBV28; D: TRBD2; J: TRBJ2-3; size: .
DNA: TGTGCCAGCAGTTTGCCAGGGGCCAATCAGCCCCAGCATTTT; CDR3: CASSLPGANQPQHF; V: TRBV27; D: .; J: TRBJ1-5; size: .
DNA: TGTGCCAGCAGCGTCTGGGGGGAACTTAAGCGGTTCCCTTTCGAGCAGTACTTC; CDR3: CASSVWGELKRFPFEQYF; V: TRBV21-1; D: .; J: TRBJ2-7; size: once
DNA: TGTGCCAGCAGCCAAGGCGTCTCCATCTCCTACAATGAGCAGTTCTTC; CDR3: CASSQGVSISYNEQFF; V: TRBV3-1/TRBV3-2; D: .; J: TRBJ2-1; size: .
DNA: TGTGCCAGCAGCTCTGGGGGGAGCTCCTACGAGCAGTACTTC; CDR3: CASSSGGSSYEQYF; V: TRBV5-4; D: .; J: TRBJ2-7; size: once
DNA: TGTGCCAGTAGTATAGATGTAGGGGGCCGCACAGATACGCAGTATTTT; CDR3: CASSIDVGGRTDTQYF; V: TRBV19; D: TRBD1; J: TRBJ2-3; size: few
DNA: TGTGCCAGCAGGCTTGAACAGGGGGCTAACTATGGCTACACCTTC; CDR3: CASRLEQGANYGYTF; V: TRBV28; D: TRBD1; J: TRBJ1-2; size: .
DNA: TGTGCCAGCAGTGAATGGGCCCAATCTCTCTCCTACGAGCAGTACTTC; CDR3: CASSEWAQSLSYEQYF; V: TRBV6-1; D: .; J: TRBJ2-7; size: .
DNA: TGTGCCAGCAGCTCCTCCGGGACTAGCTACTCCTACGAGCAGTACTTC; CDR3: CASSSSGTSYSYEQYF; V: TRBV7-3; D: TRBD2; J: TRBJ2-7; size: .
DNA: TGTGCCAGCAGCGTAGGGTCAGGTACCTACGAGCAGTACTTC; CDR3: CASSVGSGTYEQYF; V: TRBV9; D: .; J: TRBJ2-7; size: .
DNA: TGCGCCAGCAGCTTTGGTGGGGACAGTCCTACCTGGGCTGAAAAACTGTTTTTT; CDR3: CASSFGGDSPTWAEKLFF; V: TRBV5-1; D: TRBD1; J: TRBJ1-4; size: once
DNA: TGCGCCAGCAGCGTTAGCGGGGCGGGGACCGGGGAGCTGTTTTTT; CDR3: CASSVSGAGTGELFF; V: TRBV5-1; D: TRBD2; J: TRBJ2-2; size: few
DNA: TGTGCCAGCAGTTACTCGATCGGCAGGACTAGCGGCTACAATGAGCAGTTCTTC; CDR3: CASSYSIGRTSGYNEQFF; V: TRBV6-2/TRBV6-3; D: TRBD2; J: TRBJ2-1; size: .
DNA: TGTGCCAGCTCCCGACTAGCGGGGGGGTCCACAGATACGCAGTATTTT; CDR3: CASSRLAGGSTDTQYF; V: TRBV27; D: TRBD2; J: TRBJ2-3; size: .
DNA: TGTGCCAGCAGACCTACCTCCTTTCGGGGGGCCCAGTACTTC; CDR3: CASRPTSFRGAQYF; V: TRBV6-5; D: TRBD2; J: TRBJ2-5; size: .
DNA: TGTGCCAGCTCACCTGCCGGGGACGAGCAGTACTTC; CDR3: CASSPAGDEQYF; V: TRBV18; D: .; J: TRBJ2-7; size: few
DNA: TGTGCCAGCAGCTTACTAGGGACAGGGGCCTACGAGCAGTACTTC; CDR3: CASSLLGTGAYEQYF; V: TRBV11-2; D: TRBD1; J: TRBJ2-7; size: .
DNA: TGTGCCAGCAGCGTATCTAGCGGCTTCACAGATACGCAGTATTTT; CDR3: CASSVSSGFTDTQYF; V: TRBV9; D: TRBD2; J: TRBJ2-3; size: .
DNA: TGTGCCATCAGTGAGTCGGGGACTAGCGGGGGTTTTAACACCGGGGAGCTGTTTTTT; CDR3: CAISESGTSGGFNTGELFF; V: TRBV10-3; D: TRBD2; J: TRBJ2-2; size: .
DNA: TGTGCCAGCAGCAGAGACAGGGGGGGGCAGCCCCAGCATTTT; CDR3: CASSRDRGGQPQHF; V: TRBV7-2; D: TRBD1; J: TRBJ1-5; size: .
DNA: TGTGCCAGCAGCTTAGAAATCCTAAGCACAGATACGCAGTATTTT; CDR3: CASSLEILSTDTQYF; V: TRBV7-2; D: .; J: TRBJ2-3; size: .
DNA: TGTGCCAGTAGTAATCCTCGGGGCAGCGGGAGGGACGTGAACGAGCAGTACTTC; CDR3: CASSNPRGSGRDVNEQYF; V: TRBV19; D: TRBD2; J: TRBJ2-7; size: .
DNA: TGTGCCAGCAGCTTAGAAGGAGCAGATACGCAGTATTTT; CDR3: CASSLEGADTQYF; V: TRBV7-3; D: .; J: TRBJ2-3; size: .
DNA: TGTGCCAGCAGCAAAAACGGCGGGGAAAATGAAAAACTGTTTTTT; CDR3: CASSKNGGENEKLFF; V: TRBV21-1; D: .; J: TRBJ1-4; size: .
DNA: TGTGCCAGCAGCTTACGACGGACAGGACAAGAGACCCAGTACTTC; CDR3: CASSLRRTGQETQYF; V: TRBV7-8; D: TRBD1; J: TRBJ2-5; size: .
DNA: TGTGCCAGCACCGCTAGCGGGATTACCTACGAGCAGTACTTC; CDR3: CASTASGITYEQYF; V: TRBV7-2; D: TRBD2; J: TRBJ2-7; size: .
DNA: TGTGCCAGCAGCTTAGGGCAGGGGGCGCGGGAGACCCAGTACTTC; CDR3: CASSLGQGARETQYF; V: TRBV7-8; D: TRBD1; J: TRBJ2-5; size: .
DNA: TGTGCCAGCAGCCCCTCCGCCTACAATGAGCAGTTCTTC; CDR3: CASSPSAYNEQFF; V: TRBV5-4; D: .; J: TRBJ2-1; size: few
DNA: TGTGCCAGCAGTCTACTAGCGACCCTGAGTGGTACGCAGTATTTT; CDR3: CASSLLATLSGTQYF; V: TRBV28; D: TRBD2; J: TRBJ2-3; size: once
DNA: TGTGCCCTTTTAAGGGGGGATCTGGGCGGGAGATGGCACGAGCAGTACTTC; CDR3: CALLRGDLGGRWHEQYF; V: TRBV10-3; D: .; J: TRBJ2-7; size: .
DNA: TGTGCCACCAGTTTCGGTAGAAGTAGCGGGTCATATTACAATGAGCAGTTCTTC; CDR3: CATSFGRSSGSYYNEQFF; V: TRBV24-1; D: TRBD2; J: TRBJ2-1; size: .
DNA: TGTGCCAGCAGATCTCTGGGACAGGGGGCGGCCTACGAGCAGTACTTC; CDR3: CASRSLGQGAAYEQYF; V: TRBV2; D: TRBD1; J: TRBJ2-7; size: once
DNA: TGTGCCAGCAGTCCTGACAGGGTCTATGGCTACACCTTC; CDR3: CASSPDRVYGYTF; V: TRBV2; D: TRBD1; J: TRBJ1-2; size: .
DNA: TGTGCCAGCAGCTTAGATCGATCCGTCCCTCCTACGAGGGAGCAGTACTTC; CDR3: CASSLDRSVPPTREQYF; V: TRBV11-2; D: .; J: TRBJ2-7; size: few
DNA: TGTGCCAGCAGTTCACTAGCGGGGGCCGGGGAGCTGTTTTTT; CDR3: CASSSLAGAGELFF; V: TRBV6-5; D: TRBD2; J: TRBJ2-2; size: .
DNA: TGTGCCTGTATGTGGCGGGCGGAGCAGTACTTC; CDR3: CACMWRAEQYF; V: TRBV30; D: .; J: TRBJ2-7; size: .
DNA: TGTGCCAGCAGCTTAGCAGGAGCGATGAATGAGCAGTTCTTC; CDR3: CASSLAGAMNEQFF; V: TRBV7-7; D: .; J: TRBJ2-1; size: .
DNA: TGTGCCAGCACTCCTACAGGGAATTCACCCCTCCACTTT; CDR3: CASTPTGNSPLHF; V: TRBV25-1; D: .; J: TRBJ1-6; size: few
DNA: TGCGCCAGCAGCCCGGCTTCGGGGTATAATGAAAAACTGTTTTTT; CDR3: CASSPASGYNEKLFF; V: TRBV5-1; D: .; J: TRBJ1-4; size: .
DNA: TGTGCCAGCAGCTCGTTGACGGGGACCTACAATGAGCAGTTCTTC; CDR3: CASSSLTGTYNEQFF; V: TRBV5-4; D: .; J: TRBJ2-1; size: few
DNA: TGCGCCAGCAGTGAGTCGAACCGGGACATCCTCTACGAGCAGTACTTC; CDR3: CASSESNRDILYEQYF; V: TRBV10-1; D: .; J: TRBJ2-7; size: once
DNA: TGTGCCAGCGAGGGCTTAGATGAGCAGTTCTTC; CDR3: CASEGLDEQFF; V: TRBV6-6; D: .; J: TRBJ2-1; size: .
DNA: TGTGCCAGTAGTATAGGGACAGTCCAGCATTTT; CDR3: CASSIGTVQHF; V: TRBV19; D: .; J: TRBJ1-5; size: .